A single sample gave rise to the 6 T cell receptor beta chains below, sequenced in a study of cytomegalovirus exposure and HLA in healthy donors. The protocol was immunoSEQ multiplex PCR, while the TCRdb copy is restricted to in-frame clones and leaves out a portion. The sample lists about 56,000 clones; 93% were seen once. What was sequenced was PBMCs. These receptor sequences come from a woman aged 18 to 35 in good health and CMV-seropositive.

This clone showed up just a few times. The chain combines TRBV5-1 with TRBJ2-3, with 9 bases matching TRBD1. V shed 3 bases, J shed 2 bases, and the junction held 13 bases outside the gene matches. Germline assignment: CDR1 SGHRS and CDR2 YFSETQ. The CDR3 covers 18 residues. CDR3 DNA sequence: TGCGCCAGCAGCTACTGGTGGAGGCGACAGGGGGACACAGATACGCAGTATTTT. Protein product: CASSYWWRRQGDTDTQYF.

This sequence joins TRBV27 and TRBJ2-3; 11 positions agree with TRBD2. From germline, CDR1 is MNHEY and CDR2 SMNVEV (reference sequence). After removal of 8 bases from V and 4 bases from J, the junction contained 8 bases not matched to a gene. This CDR3 spans 15 amino acids. Written as DNA, the CDR3 is TGTGCCAGCGGCCTAGCGGGGGGTCGGCCAGATACGCAGTATTTT. Translation gives CASGLAGGRPDTQYF.

This rearrangement joins TRBV28 to TRBJ1-1; no definite D call. The CDR3 is made up of 14 amino acids. Germline lookup yields CDR1 MDHEN and CDR2 SYDVKM. Trimming removed 2 bases at V and 0 bases at J, with 7 bases between. CDR3 sequence reads: CASSLPPLNTEAFF. The CDR3, as DNA: TGTGCCAGCAGTTTACCCCCGTTGAACACTGAAGCTTTCTTT. Using reference TRBV28 and TRBJ1-1 for the parts outside the CDR3, the full variable domain is DVKVTQSSRYLVKRTGEKVFLECVQDMDHENMFWYRQDPGLGLRLIYFSYDVKMKEKGDIPEGYSVSREKKERFSLILESASTNQTSMYLCASSLPPLNTEAFFGQGTRLTVV.

This rearrangement joins TRBV6-5 to TRBJ1-1, with no clear D. V was trimmed by 8 bases and J by 11 bases, leaving 18 bases between them. CDR3 length: 12 residues. Germline V lookup: CDR1 MNHEY, CDR2 SVGAGI. The CDR3 bases are TGTGCCAGCGGAACGCAATGGCCCGGGGCTTTCTTT. Protein sequence: CASGTQWPGAFF.

The genes are TRBV6-1 and TRBJ2-1; TRBD2 aligns across 11 bases. V was pared by 8 bases and J by 10 bases, with 10 bases of the junction left unmatched. The length of the CDR3 is 14 residues. In germline, CDR1 is MNHNS, CDR2 SASEGT. The CDR3 is CASPRLAGGREQFF. The CDR3 DNA follows: TGTGCCAGCCCCCGGTTAGCGGGGGGGCGGGAGCAGTTCTTC.

The chain uses TRBV5-4 and TRBJ1-2; no firm D call. Germline V gene data show CDR1 as SGHNT and CDR2 as YYREEE (reference sequence). The CDR3 is made up of 12 amino acids. The germline V and J ends were trimmed by 0 bases and 8 bases, with 8 bases remaining between them. CDR3 in amino acids: CASSLDLEGYTF. The CDR3 DNA reads TGTGCCAGCAGCTTGGATTTGGAGGGCTACACCTTC.